Listed below are T cell receptor beta chains from one sample, sequenced in a study of early T cells in non-severe SARS-CoV-2 infection. TCRdb re-analysed the 5' RACE reads in MiXCR, keeping a single row per CDR3 protein. The data contain just over 95,000 distinct CDR3 sequences, approximately 10% of them singletons. Material: whole blood. The receptors were gathered from an adult who was a healthcare worker with PCR-confirmed SARS-CoV-2 infection or an uninfected control (not recorded which). CDR3s leave out the opening cysteine and the closing phenylalanine or tryptophan.

j_call v_call cdr3_aa
TRBJ2-1 TRBV14 ASSQGRDEQF
TRBJ2-2 TRBV9 ASSGGLTAGELF
TRBJ1-3 TRBV6-5 ASSYDSSGNTIY
TRBJ2-3 TRBV20-1 SVPPPGLRDTQY
TRBJ2-3 TRBV27 ASSLEGATDTQY
TRBJ1-1 TRBV7-9 ASRQGTGNTEAF
TRBJ2-2 TRBV7-3 ASALAPGNTGELF
TRBJ1-2 TRBV20-1 SARAQLANYGYT
TRBJ2-3 TRBV12-3/TRBV12-4 ASSLSGKDTQY
TRBJ1-2 TRBV20-1 SASDRVGYGYT
TRBJ2-7 TRBV9 ASSVGQYTYEQY
TRBJ2-5 TRBV18 ASSPLGVRGFQETQY
TRBJ2-7 TRBV28 ASSFAGSYEQY
TRBJ2-6 TRBV6-2/TRBV6-3 ASSYRGLKANVLT
TRBJ1-2 TRBV29-1 SGGQGDGYT
TRBJ1-1 TRBV20-1 SARDIMNTEAF
TRBJ1-1 TRBV20-1 SARDSPGIAF
TRBJ2-2 TRBV6-5 ASSYRPGTGATGELF
TRBJ2-4 TRBV28 ASSLQGLNIQY
TRBJ2-1 TRBV7-6 ASSQPGQGGNEQF
TRBJ1-2 TRBV7-9 ASSLDTTNYGYT
TRBJ1-1 TRBV12-3/TRBV12-4 ASSVRQGNTEAF
TRBJ2-3 TRBV3-1 ASSPPWGLAGGGNTQY
TRBJ1-5 TRBV6-5 ASSRRSPSRSNQPQH
TRBJ2-5 TRBV30 AWGAVGGMRTQY
TRBJ2-7 TRBV29-1 SVEGEFYEQY
TRBJ2-3 TRBV12-3/TRBV12-4 ASTSSDRQDTQY
TRBJ2-7 TRBV29-1 SVTSGDSYEQY
TRBJ2-1 TRBV20-1 SASGDRDYNEQF
TRBJ2-7 TRBV6-2/TRBV6-3 ASSYSTRTESSYEQY
TRBJ1-5 TRBV20-1 SARVQGGQPQH
TRBJ2-3 TRBV5-5 ASSPRQYTDTQY
TRBJ2-7 TRBV6-1 ASSGHRGHNEQY
TRBJ1-1 TRBV11-1 ASSGTPAKAF
TRBJ1-5 TRBV7-2 ASSLVADRGPQPQH
TRBJ2-1 TRBV7-2 ASSPEDRTGVNEQF
TRBJ2-1 TRBV7-9 ASSLDPANEQF